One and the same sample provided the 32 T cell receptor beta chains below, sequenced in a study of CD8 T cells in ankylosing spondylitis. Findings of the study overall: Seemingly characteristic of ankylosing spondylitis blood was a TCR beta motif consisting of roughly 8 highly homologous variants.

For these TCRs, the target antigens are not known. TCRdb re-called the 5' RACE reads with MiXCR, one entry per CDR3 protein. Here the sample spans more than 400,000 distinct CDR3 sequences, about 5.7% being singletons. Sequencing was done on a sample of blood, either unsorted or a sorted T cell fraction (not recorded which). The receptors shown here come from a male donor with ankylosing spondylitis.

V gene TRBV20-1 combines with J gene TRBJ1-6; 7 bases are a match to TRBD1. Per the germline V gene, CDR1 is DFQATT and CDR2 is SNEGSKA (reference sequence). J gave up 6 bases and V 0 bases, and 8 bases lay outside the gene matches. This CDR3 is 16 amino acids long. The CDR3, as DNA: TGCAGTGCTAGAGATTGGCCGGGACAGCTTAATTCACCCCTCCACTTT. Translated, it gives CSARDWPGQLNSPLHF.

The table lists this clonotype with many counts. The CDR3 nucleotides read TGTGCCAGCAGGACACACAGGGCTGGACGGACTGAAGCTTTCTTT. It yields the protein CASRTHRAGRTEAFF. V gene TRBV6-2 or TRBV6-3 combines with J gene TRBJ1-1; weak D call: TRBD1 (6 bases). V lost 6 bases, J lost 5 bases, and 19 bases lay in between. The CDR3 totals 15 residues. Looked up from germline, CDR1 is MNHEY and CDR2 is SVGEGT.

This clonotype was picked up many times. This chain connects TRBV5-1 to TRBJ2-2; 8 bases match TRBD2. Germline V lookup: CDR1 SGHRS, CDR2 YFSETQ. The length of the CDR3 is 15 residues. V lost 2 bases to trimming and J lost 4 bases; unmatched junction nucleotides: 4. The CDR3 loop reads CASSFGGRSTGELFF. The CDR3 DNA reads TGCGCCAGCAGCTTCGGCGGGAGGAGCACCGGGGAGCTGTTTTTT.

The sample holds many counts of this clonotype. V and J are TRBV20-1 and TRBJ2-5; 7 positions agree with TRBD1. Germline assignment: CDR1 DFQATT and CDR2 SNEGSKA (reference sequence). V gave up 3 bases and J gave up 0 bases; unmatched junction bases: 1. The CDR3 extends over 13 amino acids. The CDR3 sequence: CSARGQNQETQYF. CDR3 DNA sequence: TGCAGTGCTAGGGGACAGAACCAAGAGACCCAGTACTTC.

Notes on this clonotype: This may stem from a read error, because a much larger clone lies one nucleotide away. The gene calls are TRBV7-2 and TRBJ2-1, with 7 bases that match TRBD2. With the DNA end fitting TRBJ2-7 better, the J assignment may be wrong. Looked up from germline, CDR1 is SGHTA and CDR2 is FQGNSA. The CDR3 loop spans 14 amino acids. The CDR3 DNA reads TGTGCCAGCAGGCCAGCGGGATCGTACAATGAGCAGTACTTC. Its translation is CASRPAGSYNEQYF.

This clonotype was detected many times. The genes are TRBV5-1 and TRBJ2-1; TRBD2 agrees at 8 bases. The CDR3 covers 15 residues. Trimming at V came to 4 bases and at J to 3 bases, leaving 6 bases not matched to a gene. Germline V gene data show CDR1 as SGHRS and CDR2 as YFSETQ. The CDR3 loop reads CASSPRGDYYNEQFF. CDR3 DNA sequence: TGCGCCAGCAGCCCGCGGGGGGACTACTACAATGAGCAGTTCTTC. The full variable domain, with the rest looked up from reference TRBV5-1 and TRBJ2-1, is KAGVTQTPRYLIKTRGQQVTLSCSPISGHRSVSWYQQTPGQGLQFLFEYFSETQRNKGNFPGRFSGRQFSNSRSEMNVSTLELGDSALYLCASSPRGDYYNEQFFGPGTRLTVL.

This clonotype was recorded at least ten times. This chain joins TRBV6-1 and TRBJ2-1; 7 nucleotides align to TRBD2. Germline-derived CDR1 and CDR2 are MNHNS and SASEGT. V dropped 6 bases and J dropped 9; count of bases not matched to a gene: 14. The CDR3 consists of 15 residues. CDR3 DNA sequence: TGTGCCAGCAGCCTCAAGGCAGCGGGATTGAGTGAGCAGTTCTTC. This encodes CASSLKAAGLSEQFF.

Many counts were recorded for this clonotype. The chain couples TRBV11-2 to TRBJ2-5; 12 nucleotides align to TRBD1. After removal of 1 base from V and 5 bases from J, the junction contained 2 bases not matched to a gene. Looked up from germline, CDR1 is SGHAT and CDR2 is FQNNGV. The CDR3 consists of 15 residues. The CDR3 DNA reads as TGTGCCAGCAGCTTAGCAGGGACAGGGGGCGAGACCCAGTACTTC. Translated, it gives CASSLAGTGGETQYF.

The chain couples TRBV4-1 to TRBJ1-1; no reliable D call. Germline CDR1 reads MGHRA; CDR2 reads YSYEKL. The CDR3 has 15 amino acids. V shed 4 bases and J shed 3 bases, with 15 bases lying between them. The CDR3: CASSLRPGEDTEAFF. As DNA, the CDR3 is TGCGCCAGCAGCCTACGACCGGGTGAGGACACTGAAGCTTTCTTT.

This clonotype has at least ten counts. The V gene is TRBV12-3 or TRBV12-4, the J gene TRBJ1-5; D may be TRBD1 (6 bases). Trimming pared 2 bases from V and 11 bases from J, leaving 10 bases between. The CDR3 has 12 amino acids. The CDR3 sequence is CASSLFPGAQHF. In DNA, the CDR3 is TGTGCCAGCAGTTTATTTCCAGGGGCCCAGCATTTT.

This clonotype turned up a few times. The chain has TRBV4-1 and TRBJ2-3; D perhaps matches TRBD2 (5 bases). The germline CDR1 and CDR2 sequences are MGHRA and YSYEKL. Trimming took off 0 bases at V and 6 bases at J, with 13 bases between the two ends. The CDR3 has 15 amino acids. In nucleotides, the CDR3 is TGCGCCAGCAGCCAAGAAGCGAGAGGGCGGGATACGCAGTATTTT. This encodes CASSQEARGRDTQYF.

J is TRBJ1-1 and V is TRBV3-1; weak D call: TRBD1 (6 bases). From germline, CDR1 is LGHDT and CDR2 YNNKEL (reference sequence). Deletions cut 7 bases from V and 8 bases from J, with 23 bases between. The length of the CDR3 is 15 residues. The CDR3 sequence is CASTYNRARGVEAFF. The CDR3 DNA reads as TGTGCCAGCACCTATAACAGGGCTCGAGGAGTAGAAGCTTTCTTT.

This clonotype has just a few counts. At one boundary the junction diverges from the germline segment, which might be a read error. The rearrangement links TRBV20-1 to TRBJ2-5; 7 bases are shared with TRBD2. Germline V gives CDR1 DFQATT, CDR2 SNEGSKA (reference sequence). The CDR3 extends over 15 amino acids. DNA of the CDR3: TGCAGTGCTCGACGTAGCGGGCTCAGCCAAGGGACCCAGTACTTC. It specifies CSARRSGLSQGTQYF.

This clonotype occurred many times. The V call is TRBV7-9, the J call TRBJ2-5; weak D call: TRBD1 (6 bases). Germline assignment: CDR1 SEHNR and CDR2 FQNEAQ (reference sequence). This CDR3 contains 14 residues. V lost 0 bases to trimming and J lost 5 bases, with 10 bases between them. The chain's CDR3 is CASSLATGLETQYF. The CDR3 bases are TGTGCCAGCAGCTTAGCCACAGGGCTGGAGACCCAGTACTTC.

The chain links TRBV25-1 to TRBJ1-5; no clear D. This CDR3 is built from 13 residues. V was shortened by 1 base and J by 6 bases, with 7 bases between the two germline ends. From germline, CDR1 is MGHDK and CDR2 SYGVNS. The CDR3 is CASSEFGVQPQHF. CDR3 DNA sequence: TGTGCCAGCAGTGAATTTGGGGTTCAGCCCCAGCATTTT.

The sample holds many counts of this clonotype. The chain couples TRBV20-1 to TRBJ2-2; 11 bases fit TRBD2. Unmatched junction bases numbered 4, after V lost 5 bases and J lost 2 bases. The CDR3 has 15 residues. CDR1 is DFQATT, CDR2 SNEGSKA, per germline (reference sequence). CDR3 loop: CSAGRLAGNTGELFF. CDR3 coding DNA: TGCAGTGCTGGTAGACTAGCGGGAAACACCGGGGAGCTGTTTTTT.

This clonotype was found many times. CDR3 in amino acids: CASSFLGGELFF. Written as DNA, the CDR3 is TGTGCCAGCAGTTTCCTTGGGGGGGAGCTGTTTTTT. The V call is TRBV28, the J call TRBJ2-2, with unresolved D. The germline V and J ends were trimmed by 3 bases and 8 bases, with 7 bases remaining between them. Germline V gene lookup returns CDR1 MDHEN and CDR2 SYDVKM. The CDR3 loop spans 12 amino acids.

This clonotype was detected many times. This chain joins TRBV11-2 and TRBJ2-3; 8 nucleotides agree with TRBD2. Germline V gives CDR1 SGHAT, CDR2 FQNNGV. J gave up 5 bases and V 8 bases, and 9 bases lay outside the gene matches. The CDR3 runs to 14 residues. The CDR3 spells CASLIPRGGDTQYF. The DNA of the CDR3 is TGTGCCAGCTTAATCCCCCGGGGGGGAGATACGCAGTATTTT.

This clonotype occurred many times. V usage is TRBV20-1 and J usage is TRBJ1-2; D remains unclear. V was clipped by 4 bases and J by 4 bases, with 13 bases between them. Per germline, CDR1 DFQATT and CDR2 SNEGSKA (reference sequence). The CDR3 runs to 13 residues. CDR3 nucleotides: TGCAGTGCTATCACACCGGGCGCCTATGGCTACACCTTC. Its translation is CSAITPGAYGYTF.

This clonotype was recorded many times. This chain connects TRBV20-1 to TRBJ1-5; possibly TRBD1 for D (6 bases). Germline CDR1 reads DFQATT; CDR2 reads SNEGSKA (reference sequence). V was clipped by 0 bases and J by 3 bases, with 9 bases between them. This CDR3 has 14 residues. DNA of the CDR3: TGCAGTGCTAGAGATGACAGGCTCAATCAGCCCCAGCATTTT. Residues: CSARDDRLNQPQHF.

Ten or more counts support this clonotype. In nucleotides, the CDR3 is TGTGCCAGCAGTTACGGAGGACGGCCGAACACTGAAGCTTTCTTT. It yields the protein CASSYGGRPNTEAFF. The chain links TRBV6-5 to TRBJ1-1; D is unclear. CDR3 length equals 15 residues. V was shortened by 2 bases and J by 1 base, with 11 bases between the two germline ends. CDR1 and CDR2 (germline): MNHEY, SVGAGI.

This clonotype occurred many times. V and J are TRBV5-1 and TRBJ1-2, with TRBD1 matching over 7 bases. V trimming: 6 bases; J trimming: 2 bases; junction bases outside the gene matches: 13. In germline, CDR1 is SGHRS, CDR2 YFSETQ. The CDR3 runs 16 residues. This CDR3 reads CASKLTPGTDNYGYTF. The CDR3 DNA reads TGCGCCAGCAAACTAACTCCCGGGACAGACAACTATGGCTACACCTTC. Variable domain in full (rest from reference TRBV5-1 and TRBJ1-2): KAGVTQTPRYLIKTRGQQVTLSCSPISGHRSVSWYQQTPGQGLQFLFEYFSETQRNKGNFPGRFSGRQFSNSRSEMNVSTLELGDSALYLCASKLTPGTDNYGYTFGSGTRLTVV.

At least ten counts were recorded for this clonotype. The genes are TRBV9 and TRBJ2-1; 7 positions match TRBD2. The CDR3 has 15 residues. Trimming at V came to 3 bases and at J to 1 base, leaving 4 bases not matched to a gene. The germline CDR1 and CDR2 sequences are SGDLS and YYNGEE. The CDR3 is CASSDERGSYNEQFF. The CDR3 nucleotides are TGTGCCAGCAGCGATGAGCGGGGATCCTACAATGAGCAGTTCTTC.

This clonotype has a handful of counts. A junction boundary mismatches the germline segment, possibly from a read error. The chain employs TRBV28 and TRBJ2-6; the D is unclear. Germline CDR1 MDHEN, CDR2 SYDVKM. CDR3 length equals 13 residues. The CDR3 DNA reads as TGTGCCAGCATTTTATCTGGGGCCAACGTCCTGACTTTC. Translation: CASILSGANVLTF.

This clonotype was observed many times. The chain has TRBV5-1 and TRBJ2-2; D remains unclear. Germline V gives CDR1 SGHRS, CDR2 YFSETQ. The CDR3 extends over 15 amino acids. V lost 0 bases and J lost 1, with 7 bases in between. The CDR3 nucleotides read TGCGCCAGCAGCTTGGCGACGGTGAACACCGGGGAGCTGTTTTTT. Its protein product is CASSLATVNTGELFF.

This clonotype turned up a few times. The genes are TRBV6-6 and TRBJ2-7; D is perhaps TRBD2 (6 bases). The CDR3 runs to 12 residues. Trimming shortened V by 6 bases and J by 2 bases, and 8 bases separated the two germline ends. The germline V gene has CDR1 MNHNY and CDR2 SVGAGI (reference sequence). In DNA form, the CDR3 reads TGTGCCAGCAGGGAGGGTACCTACGAGCAGTACTTC. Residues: CASREGTYEQYF.

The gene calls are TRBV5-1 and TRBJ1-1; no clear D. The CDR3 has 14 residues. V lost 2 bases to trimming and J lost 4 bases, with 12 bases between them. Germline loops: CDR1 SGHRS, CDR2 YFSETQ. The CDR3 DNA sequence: TGCGCCAGCAGCTTCTTATGGAGAAGCACTGAAGCTTTCTTT. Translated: CASSFLWRSTEAFF.

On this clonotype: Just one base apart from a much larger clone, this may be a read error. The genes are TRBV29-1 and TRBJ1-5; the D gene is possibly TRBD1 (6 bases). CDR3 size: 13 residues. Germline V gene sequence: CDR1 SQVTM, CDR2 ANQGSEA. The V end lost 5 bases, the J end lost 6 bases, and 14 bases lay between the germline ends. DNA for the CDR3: TGCAGCGTTCGGCCGGGGGGCATTCAGCCCCAGCATTTT. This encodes CSVRPGGIQPQHF.

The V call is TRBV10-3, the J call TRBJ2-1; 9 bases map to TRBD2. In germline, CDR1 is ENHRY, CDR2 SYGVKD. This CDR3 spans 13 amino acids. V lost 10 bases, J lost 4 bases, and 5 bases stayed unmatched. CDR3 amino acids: CASRTSEYNEQFF. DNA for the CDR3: TGTGCCAGCAGGACTAGCGAGTACAATGAGCAGTTCTTC.

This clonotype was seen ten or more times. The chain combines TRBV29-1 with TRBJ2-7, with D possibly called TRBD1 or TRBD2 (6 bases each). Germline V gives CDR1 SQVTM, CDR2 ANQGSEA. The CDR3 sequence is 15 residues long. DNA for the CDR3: TGCACAGCAGGAAGGGAGGTCAGGGGCCATGGCGAGCAGTACTTC. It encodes CTAGREVRGHGEQYF.

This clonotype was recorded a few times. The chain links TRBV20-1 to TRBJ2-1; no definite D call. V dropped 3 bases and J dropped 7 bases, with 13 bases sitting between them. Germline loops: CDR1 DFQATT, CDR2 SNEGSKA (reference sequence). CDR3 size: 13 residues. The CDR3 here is CSASSRPTNEQFF. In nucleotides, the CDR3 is TGCAGTGCTAGTTCACGACCCACAAATGAGCAGTTCTTC.

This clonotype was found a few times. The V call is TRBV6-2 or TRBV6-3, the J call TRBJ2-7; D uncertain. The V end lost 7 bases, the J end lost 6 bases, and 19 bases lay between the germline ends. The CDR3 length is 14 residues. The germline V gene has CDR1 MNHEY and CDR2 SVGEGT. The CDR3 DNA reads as TGTGCCAGCACCTATCAGTGGATGGCCTTCGAGCAGTACTTC. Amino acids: CASTYQWMAFEQYF.